Listed below are T cell receptor beta chains from one sample, sequenced in a study of CD8 T cells in Susac syndrome. In TCRdb, the immunoSEQ multiplex PCR reads were re-called with MiXCR into one record per CDR3 protein. The top ten clones hold about 0.41% of a sample with around 46,000 distinct CDR3 sequences, around 92% of them seen once. The sequencing sample was made of CD8+ T cells from PBMCs. These TCRs come from a human donor in good health. CDR3s leave out the opening cysteine and the closing phenylalanine or tryptophan.

J gene,V gene,CDR3 protein
TRBJ1-1,TRBV7-9,ASSLDPLLAF
TRBJ1-1,TRBV13,ASSQGQGRTEAF
TRBJ2-2,TRBV5-1,ASNTGQGNTGELF
TRBJ2-6,TRBV27,ASTSGANVLT
TRBJ2-7,TRBV27,ASGLGRGAYEQY
TRBJ2-4,TRBV30,AWGVLGGTPKNIQY
TRBJ2-1,TRBV7-2,ASAPLDNEQF
TRBJ1-1,TRBV7-8,ASSWGREVREAF
TRBJ1-1,TRBV6-6,ASSSRGNTEAF
TRBJ2-7,TRBV13,ASSSLTSGKVTSYEQY
TRBJ2-2,TRBV7-8,ASSFGLAGGTGELF
TRBJ2-7,TRBV4-1,ASSQDRRDYEQY
TRBJ2-1,TRBV7-6,ASSSRRAGNRNEQF
TRBJ2-1,TRBV6-2/TRBV6-3,ASSLTSGSMNEQF
TRBJ1-5,TRBV6-1,ASSENHARGGNQPQH
TRBJ2-2,TRBV29-1,SVGGSENTGELF
TRBJ2-5,TRBV20-1,SARDSGTSEETQY
TRBJ2-7,TRBV15,ATSREDDKAYEQY
TRBJ1-1,TRBV12-3/TRBV12-4,ASSLMTLRGGWSHAF
TRBJ2-1,TRBV3-1,ASSQDRWRTSGSPDNEQF
TRBJ2-3,TRBV11-2,ASILGSGSTDTQY
TRBJ2-7,TRBV7-2,ASSPGVGTAYEQY
TRBJ2-7,TRBV10-3,AISEPYGGGYEQY
TRBJ2-7,TRBV6-2/TRBV6-3,ASSSHEAGHSYEQY
TRBJ1-1,TRBV6-5,ASSYSQSGGLNTEAF
TRBJ1-2,TRBV28,ASSPSRDSSNYGYT
TRBJ2-1,TRBV6-1,ASSELAGSYNEQF
TRBJ2-7,TRBV14,ASSPGRSWNEQY
TRBJ1-4,TRBV6-5,ASSYLGRMVNEKLF
TRBJ2-1,TRBV10-1,ASSLRDSPSYNEQF
TRBJ2-7,TRBV6-1,ASSPSQPSEGGYEQY
TRBJ2-1,TRBV6-2/TRBV6-3,ASRFLGRIGNEQF
TRBJ2-2,TRBV27,ASSLGQNTGELF
TRBJ2-2,TRBV12-3/TRBV12-4,ASSLHSGVGELF
TRBJ1-2,TRBV5-1,ASSLGQVYGYT
TRBJ2-2,TRBV3-1,ASSLTHENTGELF
TRBJ1-4,TRBV6-2/TRBV6-3,ASSYRLPEKLF
TRBJ1-2,TRBV29-1,SADRRNYGYT
TRBJ1-2,TRBV7-9,ASSSSGGVRYGYT